This TCR beta chain was sequenced for a study of identifying expanded T cells in peripheral blood. Findings of the study overall: Clone count variance between approximately 2-week samples rose with total template count. Over approximately two and four weeks, about 15 and 19 clones changed, versus approximately 1.2 between replicates.

Here immunoSEQ multiplex PCR was the method, and the copy in TCRdb shows in-frame clones only, minus some. The profile covers around 100,000 clones, with around 90% appearing a single time and approximately 5.7% taken by the ten largest. Healthy donors had no documented immune events, such as infections, while sampled. Concerning this clone itself: What it binds is unknown.

The CDR3 extends over 15 amino acids. CDR1 and CDR2 (germline): SEHNR, FQNEAQ (reference sequence). The ends lost 5 bases at V and 4 bases at J; junction bases unmatched: 8. The specimen sequenced was blood. The rearrangement uses TRBV7-9 and TRBJ1-2; 9 bases are a match to TRBD1. This sequence originates from a person aged 18 to 75 in good health. CDR3 DNA sequence: TGTGCCAGCAGCCCGGGACAGGGAGTTCCCTATGGCTACACCTTC. Its translation: CASSPGQGVPYGYTF.